The 31 T cell receptor beta chains below were found in one sample sequenced in a study of cytomegalovirus exposure and HLA in healthy donors. With 60 Vbeta and 13 Jbeta primers, the PCR was carried out. Some clones are missing from TCRdb's copy, which holds only in-frame ones; the method was immunoSEQ multiplex PCR. The sample gives about 94,000 clones, about 80% of which show up once; just over 0.75% is in the top ten. What was sequenced was PBMCs. The receptor set was obtained from a woman aged 55-70 years in good health and CMV-seronegative.

There are a few counts of this clone. The V and J genes are TRBV7-9 and TRBJ1-2; D is perhaps TRBD1 (5 bases). Germline CDR1 reads SEHNR; CDR2 reads FQNEAQ (reference sequence). The CDR3 has 14 residues. Trimming pared 7 bases from V and 4 bases from J, leaving 16 bases between. The CDR3 region is CASTQGGEIYGYTF. DNA for the CDR3: TGTGCCAGCACCCAGGGAGGAGAAATCTATGGCTACACCTTC.

The rearrangement uses TRBV6-9 and TRBJ1-5, with a weak D call TRBD1 (6 bases). Trimming shortened V by 4 bases and J by 2 bases, and 12 bases separated the two germline ends. This CDR3 has 15 amino acids. The germline CDR1 and CDR2 sequences are MNHGY and SVAAGI. The CDR3 region is CASSFAQGGNQPQHF. For the CDR3, the DNA is TGTGCCAGCAGTTTCGCACAGGGAGGCAATCAGCCCCAGCATTTT.

The chain is built from TRBV7-5 and TRBJ2-7; the table's D gene call, TRBD2, was not cross checked with the DNA. TRBV7-5 is noted as a pseudogene. The CDR3 is made up of 11 amino acids. CDR3 nucleotides: TGTGCCAGCCTAAACCTCTACGAGCAGTACTTC. It is translated as CASLNLYEQYF.

The V and J genes are TRBV9 and TRBJ2-3, with TRBD2 as a possible D gene (6 bases). Germline assignment: CDR1 SGDLS and CDR2 YYNGEE. This CDR3 contains 15 residues. Trimming cost V 4 bases and J 0 bases, with 12 bases left between them. CDR3: CASSPRDSSTDTQYF. CDR3 DNA: TGTGCCAGCAGCCCCCGGGACTCTAGCACAGATACGCAGTATTTT.

The rearrangement uses TRBV5-6 and TRBJ2-7; no reliable D call. Per germline, CDR1 SGHDT and CDR2 YYEEEE. Trimming removed 1 base from V and 3 bases from J, with 11 bases in between. The CDR3 consists of 14 residues. The CDR3: CASSLFGGSYEQYF. Here the CDR3 DNA reads TGTGCCAGCAGCTTGTTCGGCGGCAGCTACGAGCAGTACTTC.

V is TRBV10-3 and J is TRBJ2-7, with TRBD1 identical over 11 bases. From germline, CDR1 is ENHRY and CDR2 SYGVKD. CDR3 length: 15 amino acids. J was trimmed by 2 bases and V by 3 bases; bases with no gene match: 3. CDR3 bases: TGTGCCATCAGTGAAGGACAGGGGGCAACCTACGAGCAGTACTTC. It yields the protein CAISEGQGATYEQYF.

The V call is TRBV4-3, the J call TRBJ2-1; 10 bases line up with TRBD2. J was trimmed by 2 bases and V by 3 bases; bases with no gene match: 4. Germline CDR1 and CDR2: LGHNA and YSLEER. CDR3 size: 16 residues. The CDR3 is CASSQGLALTYNEQFF. The DNA for the CDR3 is TGCGCCAGCAGCCAGGGACTAGCGCTTACCTACAATGAGCAGTTCTTC.

The genes are TRBV29-1 and TRBJ2-7; tentative D call: TRBD1 (6 bases). The CDR3 spans 11 residues. V was pared by 8 bases and J by 3 bases, with 11 bases between. Per germline, CDR1 SQVTM and CDR2 ANQGSEA. CDR3 residues: CSFSDSYEQYF. Written as DNA, the CDR3 is TGCAGCTTCTCGGACAGCTACGAGCAGTACTTC.

The gene calls are TRBV15 and TRBJ1-2; TRBD1 aligns across 8 bases. This CDR3 spans 15 amino acids. V trimming: 4 bases; J trimming: 7 bases; junction bases outside the gene matches: 11. Germline V lookup: CDR1 LNHNV, CDR2 YYDKDF (reference sequence). The CDR3, as DNA: TGTGCCACCAGCATACCACAGGGGGACAGGAGTGGCTACACCTTC. This codes for CATSIPQGDRSGYTF. The full variable domain, completed using reference TRBV15 and TRBJ1-2, is DAMVIQNPRYQVTQFGKPVTLSCSQTLNHNVMYWYQQKSSQAPKLLFHYYDKDFNNEADTPDNFQSRRPNTSFCFLDIRSPGLGDTAMYLCATSIPQGDRSGYTFGSGTRLTVV.

The rearrangement joins TRBV15 to TRBJ2-1, with 7 bases aligning to TRBD2. Germline lookup yields CDR1 LNHNV and CDR2 YYDKDF (reference sequence). Trimming cost V 3 bases and J 4 bases; bases outside gene matches: 9. The CDR3 loop spans 16 amino acids. CDR3 region: CATSSAWGGQYNEQFF. The CDR3 nucleotides read TGTGCCACCAGCAGTGCCTGGGGAGGGCAGTACAATGAGCAGTTCTTC.

The chain combines TRBV6-5 with TRBJ1-1; no clear D gene. The germline V and J ends were trimmed by 2 bases and 5 bases, with 15 bases remaining between them. The CDR3 length is 15 residues. The germline V gene encodes CDR1 MNHEY and CDR2 SVGAGI. This CDR3 is CASSYGRGWETEAFF. The CDR3 DNA follows: TGTGCCAGCAGTTACGGCCGGGGATGGGAGACTGAAGCTTTCTTT.

In its sample, this clone was seen once. The V gene is TRBV19, the J gene TRBJ1-5; D is unresolved. The CDR3 length is 12 residues. V was shortened by 3 bases and J by 13 bases, with 13 bases between the two germline ends. Germline lookup yields CDR1 LNHDA and CDR2 SQIVND (reference sequence). The CDR3 loop reads CASSIFRGAQHF. As DNA, the CDR3 is TGTGCCAGTAGTATCTTCCGCGGTGCTCAGCATTTT.

This chain connects TRBV7-2 to TRBJ2-7, with 13 bases that match TRBD2. The CDR3 extends over 15 amino acids. V shed 3 bases and J 3 bases; nucleotides not matched to a gene: 2. Germline lookup yields CDR1 SGHTA and CDR2 FQGNSA. DNA of the CDR3: TGTGCCAGCAGCTTTGGGACTAGCGGGGACTACGAGCAGTACTTC. It translates to CASSFGTSGDYEQYF.

CDR3 DNA sequence: TGTGCCAGCAGTTCGGACTCCGCCTTTAATGAGCAGTTCTTC. Translating it yields CASSSDSAFNEQFF. The rearrangement uses TRBV7-2 and TRBJ2-1; a possible D gene is TRBD2 (5 bases). The CDR3 loop spans 14 amino acids. Trimming removed 6 bases from V and 7 bases from J, with 16 bases in between. CDR1 and CDR2 from the germline V gene are SGHTA and FQGNSA.

The chain is built from TRBV10-3 and TRBJ1-1, with 9 bases matching TRBD1. V lost 7 bases to trimming and J lost 4 bases; unmatched junction nucleotides: 7. The CDR3 contains 14 residues. The germline V gene has CDR1 ENHRY and CDR2 SYGVKD. The CDR3 protein is CAITTDRGITEAFF. In DNA, the CDR3 is TGTGCCATCACCACGGACAGGGGTATCACTGAAGCTTTCTTT.

The CDR3 sequence is CASSRDEYSNQPQHF. The DNA of the CDR3 is TGTGCCAGCAGCCGGGATGAATATAGCAATCAGCCCCAGCATTTT. The chain carries TRBV28 and TRBJ1-5; D remains ambiguous. CDR3 length equals 15 residues. Germline loops: CDR1 MDHEN, CDR2 SYDVKM. With 6 bases removed from V and 0 bases from J, the gap between germline ends came to 12 bases.

This clone was detected only once. CDR3 DNA sequence: TGTGCCAGTAGGGGGAGACTCGGACTTCTCTTAGAGACCCAGTACTTC. Its protein product is CASRGRLGLLLETQYF. V and J are TRBV28 and TRBJ2-5; a possible D gene is TRBD1 (6 bases). CDR3 length: 16 amino acids. Germline CDR1 and CDR2: MDHEN and SYDVKM. V dropped 9 bases and J dropped 4 bases, with 24 bases sitting between them.

This clone appeared once. The chain uses TRBV19 and TRBJ1-4; D not resolved. The CDR3 spans 15 residues. Trimming removed 3 bases from V and 4 bases from J, with 12 bases in between. Germline CDR1 is LNHDA and CDR2 is SQIVND (reference sequence). CDR3 DNA: TGTGCCAGTAGTATTGGACCCGGAGGTAATGAAAAACTGTTTTTT. Encoded protein: CASSIGPGGNEKLFF.

This clone was seen just once. The genes are TRBV5-1 and TRBJ2-7; TRBD2 agrees at 9 bases. CDR1 is SGHRS, CDR2 YFSETQ, per germline. After removal of 0 bases from V and 5 bases from J, the junction contained 6 bases not matched to a gene. The CDR3 has 15 amino acids. The CDR3 nucleotides read TGCGCCAGCAGCTTGGATAGCGGGAGAGTCAACGAGCAGTACTTC. Protein: CASSLDSGRVNEQYF.

This clone was seen once. J is TRBJ2-5 and V is TRBV4-3; D gene uncertain. CDR1 and CDR2 from the germline V gene are LGHNA and YSLEER. The CDR3 contains 15 residues. The V end was cut by 7 bases, the J end by 7 bases, with 22 bases between. CDR3 DNA: TGCGCCAGCACCCGGGTCCATTCCCGCCCCGGGACCCAGTACTTC. Protein: CASTRVHSRPGTQYF.

This chain uses TRBV2 with TRBJ1-1, with D possibly being TRBD1 (5 bases). The CDR3 runs to 13 residues. V lost 7 bases and J lost 4, with 13 bases in between. Germline CDR1 reads SNHLY; CDR2 reads FYNNEI. The CDR3 here is CASNLGQGTEAFF. In nucleotides, the CDR3 is TGTGCCAGCAATTTGGGTCAGGGCACTGAAGCTTTCTTT. Combining the CDR3 with reference TRBV2 and TRBJ1-1 gives the whole variable domain EPEVTQTPSHQVTQMGQEVILRCVPISNHLYFYWYRQILGQKVEFLVSFYNNEISEKSEIFDDQFSVERPDGSNFTLKIRSTKLEDSAMYFCASNLGQGTEAFFGQGTRLTVV.

This clone was seen a few times. Additional DNA sequences in this sample encode the identical CDR3. The rearrangement joins TRBV6-5 to TRBJ1-1, with D possibly being TRBD1 (6 bases). V lost 0 bases to trimming and J lost 4 bases, with 6 bases between them. The CDR3 has 13 residues. From germline, CDR1 is MNHEY and CDR2 SVGAGI. CDR3 DNA: TGTGCCAGCAGTTACTCAGGGGGCACTGAAGCTTTCTTT. Its translation: CASSYSGGTEAFF.

The chain combines TRBV30 with TRBJ2-7; 9 nucleotides agree with TRBD1. CDR3 length: 13 residues. V lost 1 base, J lost 7 bases, and 5 bases stayed unmatched. Per germline, CDR1 GTSNPN and CDR2 SVGIG (reference sequence). CDR3 protein: CAWSAQTGGEQYF. The CDR3 DNA sequence: TGTGCCTGGAGTGCCCAGACAGGGGGGGAGCAGTACTTC.

The chain carries TRBV7-9 and TRBJ1-2; no clear D gene. The CDR3 has 12 amino acids. CDR1 is SEHNR and CDR2 is FQNEAQ in the germline V gene (reference sequence). The V and J ends lost 2 bases and 5 bases respectively, with 6 bases between them. This chain's CDR3 is CASSLRVYGYTF. The CDR3 region has the DNA TGTGCCAGCAGCTTAAGAGTTTATGGCTACACCTTC.

The J gene is TRBJ2-5, the V gene TRBV7-9, with D hard to call. Germline V lookup: CDR1 SEHNR, CDR2 FQNEAQ (reference sequence). The CDR3 is 13 amino acids. The V gene lost 0 bases and the J gene lost 2 bases, with 4 bases spanning the gap. CDR3 amino acids: CASSLAPQETQYF. The CDR3 DNA reads as TGTGCCAGCAGCTTAGCCCCTCAAGAGACCCAGTACTTC.

The chain employs TRBV15 and TRBJ1-2, with D perhaps matching TRBD1 (6 bases). The CDR3 is 15 residues long. Looked up from germline, CDR1 is LNHNV and CDR2 is YYDKDF (reference sequence). Trimming cost V 0 bases and J 0 bases, with 8 bases left between them. CDR3: CATSRDWDTNYGYTF. The CDR3, as DNA: TGTGCCACCAGCAGAGATTGGGACACTAACTATGGCTACACCTTC.

This chain links TRBV4-3 with TRBJ2-4; D not certain. Germline V gene data show CDR1 as LGHNA and CDR2 as YSLEER. Trimming removed 0 bases from V and 6 bases from J, with 12 bases in between. The CDR3 sequence is 15 residues long. The CDR3 DNA follows: TGCGCCAGCAGCCAAGATGGGTTGCCAGGAAACATTCAGTACTTC. Protein sequence: CASSQDGLPGNIQYF.

The chain links TRBV6-5 to TRBJ2-2; D not certain. The CDR3 extends over 12 amino acids. V was cut by 7 bases and J by 6 bases, with 9 bases left in between. The germline CDR1 and CDR2 sequences are MNHEY and SVGAGI. CDR3 sequence (DNA): TGTGCCAGCACCTCAACGGCCGGGGAGCTGTTTTTT. Encoded protein: CASTSTAGELFF.

The DNA of the CDR3 is TGCGCCAGCAGCAGCCCCGAAAGAACAGATACGCAGTATTTT. Protein sequence: CASSSPERTDTQYF. The chain combines TRBV5-1 with TRBJ2-3; D remains unclear. CDR3 length equals 14 residues. The V gene lost 4 bases and the J gene lost 3 bases, with 12 bases spanning the gap. Germline V CDR1 and CDR2: SGHRS, YFSETQ.

The chain uses TRBV7-9 and TRBJ2-7, with D possibly being TRBD2 (6 bases). The CDR3 spans 14 residues. The germline V gene has CDR1 SEHNR and CDR2 FQNEAQ (reference sequence). V was cut by 5 bases and J by 0 bases, with 11 bases left in between. The CDR3 sequence: CASSLRGASYEQYF. The CDR3 DNA follows: TGTGCCAGCAGCCTTCGCGGGGCCTCCTACGAGCAGTACTTC.

V is TRBV5-1 and J is TRBJ2-1; TRBD2 is a possible D gene (5 bases). The CDR3 contains 12 residues. The V end was cut by 0 bases, the J end by 9 bases, with 7 bases between. Germline V gene data show CDR1 as SGHRS and CDR2 as YFSETQ. DNA of the CDR3: TGCGCCAGCAGCTTGGGGGAGACTGAGCAGTTCTTC. This sequence encodes CASSLGETEQFF.